The rows below give T cell receptor beta chains drawn from one sample of a study of blood T cells in healthy people across ages. TCRdb used MiXCR to reprocess the 5' RACE reads, holding one entry per CDR3 protein. The sample records some 1.8 million distinct CDR3 sequences, 35% to 50% being singletons. The sequencing sample was made of blood. The receptors derive from a human donor in good health. The CDR3 runs from the conserved cysteine through the conserved F or W. A D gene is named only where the DNA matches it firmly. Clone size is stated in some rows and not others, as once, few, many or a class when expanded.

v_gene,abundance,j_gene,d_gene,CDR3aa,CDR3nt
TRBV13,-,TRBJ2-3,-,CASSSVYSRTDTQYF,TGTGCCAGCAGCTCCGTCTACAGTCGGACAGATACGCAGTATTTT
TRBV4-1,-,TRBJ2-7,-,CASSQVGNPPEQYF,TGCGCCAGCAGCCAAGTAGGTAACCCGCCAGAGCAGTACTTC
TRBV20-1,few,TRBJ2-7,TRBD1,CSATDRVNEQYF,TGCAGTGCCACGGACAGGGTTAACGAGCAGTACTTC
TRBV24-1,many,TRBJ2-1,-,CATTWANEQFF,TGTGCCACTACTTGGGCAAATGAGCAGTTCTTC
TRBV5-8,few,TRBJ2-5,TRBD2,CASSSIPGGYETQYF,TGTGCCAGCAGCTCGATTCCGGGGGGGTATGAGACCCAGTACTTC
TRBV27,-,TRBJ2-3,TRBD1,CASSPLDRVGDTQYF,TGTGCCAGCAGTCCGTTAGACAGGGTAGGAGATACGCAGTATTTT
TRBV7-2,-,TRBJ2-4,-,CASSIPSGEQYF,TGTGCCAGCAGCATCCCCTCGGGGGAGCAGTACTTC
TRBV15,-,TRBJ2-5,TRBD2,CATSRVGGGDMAETQYF,TGTGCCACCAGCAGAGTGGGCGGGGGGGATATGGCGGAGACCCAGTACTTC
TRBV18,few,TRBJ1-5,-,CASSPGQLSGNQPQHF,TGTGCCAGCTCACCAGGACAGCTTTCTGGGAATCAGCCCCAGCATTTT
TRBV9,many,TRBJ2-5,-,CASSVQGYQETQYF,TGTGCCAGCAGCGTACAGGGGTACCAAGAGACCCAGTACTTC
TRBV7-8,-,TRBJ1-6,-,CASSLIGLSGNSPLHF,TGTGCCAGCAGCTTAATAGGTCTTTCGGGGAATTCACCCCTCCACTTT
TRBV5-6,once,TRBJ2-7,-,CASSLFQGSLSYEQYF,TGTGCCAGCAGCTTGTTTCAAGGCTCTTTATCCTACGAGCAGTACTTC
TRBV9,-,TRBJ2-3,-,CASSARMGTGGADTQYF,TGTGCCAGCAGCGCCCGAATGGGGACGGGGGGCGCAGATACGCAGTATTTT
TRBV7-6,-,TRBJ2-1,-,CASSSPQGLSYNEQFF,TGTGCCAGCAGCTCCCCACAGGGCCTCTCCTACAATGAGCAGTTCTTC
TRBV6-6,-,TRBJ2-1,-,CASSRHGGGEQFF,TGTGCCAGCAGTCGACACGGGGGTGGTGAGCAGTTCTTC
TRBV4-1,few,TRBJ1-5,TRBD1,CASSQAIRGTPKWHSNQPQHF,TGCGCCAGCAGCCAAGCTATCAGGGGGACTCCGAAGTGGCATAGCAATCAGCCCCAGCATTTT
TRBV2,few,TRBJ2-1,TRBD1,CASSSGQGYHNEQFF,TGTGCCAGCAGCTCGGGACAGGGGTATCACAATGAGCAGTTCTTC
TRBV12-3/TRBV12-4,-,TRBJ1-4,TRBD1,CASSRGLGEKLFF,TGTGCCAGCAGCAGGGGGTTAGGTGAAAAACTGTTTTTT
TRBV7-3,-,TRBJ2-1,-,CASSRTIGEQFF,TGTGCCAGCAGTCGTACAATTGGTGAGCAGTTCTTC
TRBV28,few,TRBJ2-2,TRBD2,CASLAGGFGTGELFF,TGTGCCAGCCTAGCGGGGGGGTTCGGCACCGGGGAGCTGTTTTTT
TRBV29-1,-,TRBJ2-1,TRBD1,CSVDWWSGGNEQFF,TGCAGCGTTGATTGGTGGTCAGGGGGAAATGAGCAGTTCTTC
TRBV20-1,-,TRBJ2-5,TRBD1,CSAAGTGGVGEQYF,TGTAGTGCAGCCGGGACAGGGGGCGTCGGAGAGCAGTACTTC
TRBV5-4,-,TRBJ2-7,-,CASNAGAGGRYEQYF,TGTGCCAGCAACGCGGGGGCAGGGGGGAGGTACGAGCAGTACTTC
TRBV10-3,-,TRBJ1-1,TRBD1,CAISEWTGGMNTEAFF,TGTGCCATCAGTGAGTGGACAGGGGGAATGAACACTGAAGCTTTCTTT
TRBV5-1,-,TRBJ2-5,-,CASKVAETQYF,TGCGCCAGCAAGGTGGCAGAGACCCAGTACTTC
TRBV6-1,-,TRBJ2-7,-,CASSDLTVTYEQYF,TGTGCCAGCAGTGATTTGACAGTAACCTACGAGCAGTACTTC
TRBV27,-,TRBJ1-4,TRBD1,CASSFTPGQLPNEKLFF,TGTGCCAGCAGTTTCACCCCGGGACAGCTTCCTAATGAAAAACTGTTTTTT
TRBV12-3/TRBV12-4,few,TRBJ2-5,-,CAIGTLETQYF,TGTGCCATCGGGACTTTAGAGACCCAGTACTTC
TRBV9,few,TRBJ2-3,TRBD2,CASSVGLELTDTQYF,TGTGCCAGCAGCGTCGGACTAGAGCTCACAGATACGCAGTATTTT
TRBV30,-,TRBJ2-5,-,CAWGRPPGEQYF,TGTGCCTGGGGCAGGCCCCCGGGGGAGCAGTACTTC
TRBV6-2/TRBV6-3,-,TRBJ1-2,-,CASSYASIPYGYTF,TGTGCCAGCAGTTACGCCTCTATACCTTATGGCTACACCTTC
TRBV9,-,TRBJ2-3,-,CASRDQWDTQYF,TGTGCCAGCAGAGACCAGTGGGATACGCAGTATTTT
TRBV20-1,few,TRBJ1-2,-,CSARRVVTGRSYGYTF,TGCAGTGCTAGGCGCGTCGTAACAGGGCGGTCCTATGGCTACACCTTC
TRBV7-3,few,TRBJ2-5,-,CASSPGQLPLQETQYF,TGTGCCAGCAGCCCAGGTCAGCTCCCCCTCCAAGAGACCCAGTACTTC
TRBV7-2,many,TRBJ2-7,-,CASSPDRIRSYEQYF,TGTGCCAGCAGCCCTGACAGGATTCGTTCCTACGAGCAGTACTTC
TRBV20-1,few,TRBJ2-5,-,CSARDSRTQETQYF,TGCAGTGCTAGAGATTCGAGGACCCAAGAGACCCAGTACTTC
TRBV12-3/TRBV12-4,-,TRBJ2-1,-,CASSLPRSNNEQFF,TGTGCCAGCAGTTTGCCCCGGTCAAACAATGAGCAGTTCTTC
TRBV9,few,TRBJ2-5,TRBD1,CASSARQGGRETQYF,TGTGCCAGCAGCGCGAGACAGGGGGGAAGAGAGACCCAGTACTTC
TRBV7-6,few,TRBJ2-3,TRBD1,CASSFRDRGIDTQYF,TGTGCCAGCAGCTTTCGGGACAGGGGGATAGATACGCAGTATTTT
TRBV10-3,-,TRBJ1-4,-,CAISELARRDQNEKLFF,TGTGCCATCAGTGAGTTGGCTCGCAGGGATCAAAATGAGAAACTGTTTTTT
TRBV29-1,few,TRBJ2-5,-,CSVALTQETQYF,TGCAGCGTTGCCTTAACCCAAGAGACCCAGTACTTC
TRBV7-9,few,TRBJ2-5,-,CASSSHRVRETQYF,TGTGCCAGCAGCTCCCATCGGGTCCGAGAGACCCAGTACTTC
TRBV5-1,-,TRBJ1-2,-,CASSFPGPSEVGYTF,TGCGCCAGCAGCTTTCCCGGACCATCAGAGGTGGGCTACACCTTC
TRBV5-8,few,TRBJ1-4,-,CASSLGQGLGTNEKLFF,TGTGCCAGCAGCTTGGGTCAGGGGCTGGGGACTAATGAAAAACTGTTTTTT
TRBV5-1,few,TRBJ2-2,TRBD1,CASSLEPGQGIAGELFF,TGCGCCAGCAGCTTGGAACCGGGACAGGGGATCGCCGGGGAGCTGTTTTTT
TRBV18,-,TRBJ2-5,-,CASSLIDRQETQYF,TGTGCCAGCTCCCTGATCGACAGGCAAGAGACCCAGTACTTC